This T cell receptor beta chain derives from a study of PD-L1 blockade in urothelial cancer. This table comes from immunoSEQ multiplex PCR, and its TCRdb copy is limited to in-frame clones, with some not included. The data show 85,000 to 90,000 clones, around 90% seen once. This sample's time point: pretreatment peripheral blood. Trimming shortened V by 5 bases and J by 8 bases, and 18 bases separated the two germline ends. Looked up from germline, CDR1 is MDHEN and CDR2 is SYDVKM. This CDR3 comprises 15 residues. V usage is TRBV28 and J usage is TRBJ1-4; possibly TRBD1 for D (6 bases). The input for sequencing was PBMCs, taken around atezolizumab (anti-PD-L1) treatment. The sequence derives from a woman older than 75 with urothelial cancer. The CDR3 loop is CASSTGGADREKLFF. DNA for the CDR3: TGTGCCAGCAGTACGGGGGGGGCTGATAGGGAAAAACTGTTTTTT.